The rows below give T cell receptor beta chains drawn from one sample of a study of Graves' ophthalmopathy and Graves' hyperthyroidism. TCRdb processed the multiplex PCR reads anew with MiXCR; each CDR3 protein has one entry. Of 680,000 or so distinct CDR3 sequences in the sample, approximately 22% were seen once. Sequencing was done on a sample of peripheral blood. The receptor set was obtained from a woman younger than 35 with stable Graves' hyperthyroidism. Some clones in this sample may be carry-over from other donors' samples. Each CDR3 is given with its conserved first and last residue. D genes are given only for firm matches. Clone size is not always given. Where it is, it says once, few, many or a class for expanded clones.

d_call: .; j_call: TRBJ1-5; v_call: TRBV28; clone_size: many; cdr3_nt: TGTGCCAGCAGCCCCCGGACTGTTAGCAATCAGCCCCAGCATTTT; cdr3_aa: CASSPRTVSNQPQHF
d_call: TRBD1; j_call: TRBJ2-7; v_call: TRBV28; clone_size: .; cdr3_nt: TGTGCCAGCAGTCACAGGGGGGATTCCTACGAGCAGTACTTC; cdr3_aa: CASSHRGDSYEQYF
d_call: .; j_call: TRBJ2-2; v_call: TRBV12-3/TRBV12-4; clone_size: few; cdr3_nt: TGTGCCAGCAGCATACAGGGGAACACCGGGGAGCTGTTTTTT; cdr3_aa: CASSIQGNTGELFF
d_call: TRBD1; j_call: TRBJ1-5; v_call: TRBV19; clone_size: few; cdr3_nt: TGTGCCAGTAGAACACAGGGGGGTCATCAGCCCCAGCATTTT; cdr3_aa: CASRTQGGHQPQHF
d_call: TRBD2; j_call: TRBJ2-5; v_call: TRBV6-1; clone_size: once; cdr3_nt: TGTGCTAGCAGGAGACTAGCGGGAAACCAAGAGACCCGGTACTTC; cdr3_aa: CASRRLAGNQETRYF
d_call: .; j_call: TRBJ2-5; v_call: TRBV12-3/TRBV12-4; clone_size: many; cdr3_nt: TGTGCCAGCAGTTTAGATCTGAGGGAATGGACCCAGTACTTC; cdr3_aa: CASSLDLREWTQYF
d_call: .; j_call: TRBJ2-7; v_call: TRBV28; clone_size: many; cdr3_nt: TGTGCCAGCAGTTTAGCCGGACCCGTCTCCTACGAGCAGCACTTC; cdr3_aa: CASSLAGPVSYEQHF
d_call: .; j_call: TRBJ2-2; v_call: TRBV27; clone_size: .; cdr3_nt: TGTGCCAGCAGTTTATCGATCGGGGGCCGGGGGACAGTCGCGAACACCGGGGAGCTGTTTTTT; cdr3_aa: CASSLSIGGRGTVANTGELFF
d_call: .; j_call: TRBJ1-2; v_call: TRBV2; clone_size: .; cdr3_nt: TGTGCCAGCAGACCCCTATTGACATCGGCCTATGGCTACACCTTC; cdr3_aa: CASRPLLTSAYGYTF
d_call: TRBD1; j_call: TRBJ1-1; v_call: TRBV30; clone_size: many; cdr3_nt: TGTGCCTGGAGTGTTTTTGGGACAGTGAACACTGAAGCTTTCTTT; cdr3_aa: CAWSVFGTVNTEAFF
d_call: .; j_call: TRBJ2-2; v_call: TRBV30; clone_size: .; cdr3_nt: TGTGCCTGGAGGTCAGGGTCTTACACCGGGGAGCTGTTTTTT; cdr3_aa: CAWRSGSYTGELFF
d_call: .; j_call: TRBJ2-5; v_call: TRBV28; clone_size: many; cdr3_nt: TGTGCCAGCAGTTCCGAATTGGTCGAGAAAGAGACCCAGTACTTC; cdr3_aa: CASSSELVEKETQYF
d_call: TRBD1; j_call: TRBJ1-2; v_call: TRBV6-1; clone_size: many; cdr3_nt: TGTGCCAGCAGAACAGACAGGGACTATGGCTACACCTTC; cdr3_aa: CASRTDRDYGYTF
d_call: TRBD1; j_call: TRBJ1-1; v_call: TRBV30; clone_size: few; cdr3_nt: TGTGCCTGGACCGACAGGGTGGGACGGAACACTGAAGCTTTCTTT; cdr3_aa: CAWTDRVGRNTEAFF
d_call: TRBD2; j_call: TRBJ2-7; v_call: TRBV20-1; clone_size: many; cdr3_nt: TGCAGTGCTAGTATACTAGCGGGACAATCCTACGAGCAGTACTTC; cdr3_aa: CSASILAGQSYEQYF
d_call: .; j_call: TRBJ1-5; v_call: TRBV28; clone_size: .; cdr3_nt: TGTGCCAGCAGTTGGATTCGACCAGGGGTGAGAGGGTATAGCAATCAGCCCCAGCATTTT; cdr3_aa: CASSWIRPGVRGYSNQPQHF
d_call: .; j_call: TRBJ1-2; v_call: TRBV27; clone_size: many; cdr3_nt: TGTGCCAGCAGCCAAGGAGGGGGAGTCAATGGCTACACCTTC; cdr3_aa: CASSQGGGVNGYTF
d_call: TRBD1; j_call: TRBJ2-6; v_call: TRBV12-3/TRBV12-4; clone_size: many; cdr3_nt: TGTGCCAGCAGGGAGGGGCGGACAGGGGGGGCCAACGTCCTGACTTTC; cdr3_aa: CASREGRTGGANVLTF
d_call: .; j_call: TRBJ1-2; v_call: TRBV10-3; clone_size: .; cdr3_nt: TGTGCCATCAGTGAGAATCAGGTGGCAGACAACTATGGCTACACCTTC; cdr3_aa: CAISENQVADNYGYTF
d_call: .; j_call: TRBJ2-7; v_call: TRBV7-9; clone_size: .; cdr3_nt: TGTGCCAGCAGCTCCTCCAGGGACGAGCAGTACTTC; cdr3_aa: CASSSSRDEQYF
d_call: .; j_call: TRBJ2-2; v_call: TRBV11-1; clone_size: .; cdr3_nt: TGTGCCAGCAGCTTAGTACAGGGGACTACTTCGAACACCGGGGAGCTGTTTTTT; cdr3_aa: CASSLVQGTTSNTGELFF
d_call: TRBD1; j_call: TRBJ1-6; v_call: TRBV6-1; clone_size: .; cdr3_nt: TGTGCCAGCTCCGAGGGGACAGGGGGCCATAATTCACCCCTCCACTTT; cdr3_aa: CASSEGTGGHNSPLHF
d_call: .; j_call: TRBJ2-5; v_call: TRBV18; clone_size: .; cdr3_nt: TGTGTCAGCTCACCAAGGACAGAAGAGACCCAGTACTTC; cdr3_aa: CVSSPRTEETQYF
d_call: .; j_call: TRBJ1-5; v_call: TRBV6-2/TRBV6-3; clone_size: many; cdr3_nt: TGTGCCAGCAGTTACGACCTTGGCAGGGCCCCGGACCAGCCCCAGCATTTT; cdr3_aa: CASSYDLGRAPDQPQHF
d_call: TRBD1; j_call: TRBJ2-7; v_call: TRBV9; clone_size: .; cdr3_nt: TGTGCCAGCAGCGTGACAGGGTTGGGCTCCTACGAGCAGTACTTC; cdr3_aa: CASSVTGLGSYEQYF
d_call: .; j_call: TRBJ1-1; v_call: TRBV28; clone_size: many; cdr3_nt: TGTGCCAGCAGGGGACCCGGGGCGGGCACTGAAGCTTTCTTT; cdr3_aa: CASRGPGAGTEAFF
d_call: TRBD1; j_call: TRBJ2-7; v_call: TRBV29-1; clone_size: many; cdr3_nt: TGCAGCGTTGCTCCAGGGGGCTACGAGCAGTACTTC; cdr3_aa: CSVAPGGYEQYF
d_call: .; j_call: TRBJ2-7; v_call: TRBV30; clone_size: few; cdr3_nt: TGTGCCTGGAGTATACCCACCTACGAGCAGTACTTC; cdr3_aa: CAWSIPTYEQYF
d_call: .; j_call: TRBJ2-7; v_call: TRBV27; clone_size: many; cdr3_nt: TGTGCCAGCAGTTTCGGCCCCGAGGTGGGAACCTACGAGCAGTACTTC; cdr3_aa: CASSFGPEVGTYEQYF
d_call: .; j_call: TRBJ2-5; v_call: TRBV5-6; clone_size: few; cdr3_nt: TGTGCCAGCAGCTCGGAGACAACTACAATGGCCCAGTACTTC; cdr3_aa: CASSSETTTMAQYF
d_call: TRBD1; j_call: TRBJ1-2; v_call: TRBV19; clone_size: many; cdr3_nt: TGTGCCAGTAGTACTGGACAGGGGGCATCAGATGGCTACACCTTC; cdr3_aa: CASSTGQGASDGYTF
d_call: .; j_call: TRBJ1-6; v_call: TRBV6-1; clone_size: many; cdr3_nt: TGTGCCAGCAGTGCCGACAGTGATAATTCACCCCTCCACTTT; cdr3_aa: CASSADSDNSPLHF
d_call: .; j_call: TRBJ2-5; v_call: TRBV2; clone_size: .; cdr3_nt: TGTGCCAGCAGCAAGGTCGGAGGTGAGGAGACCCAGTACTTC; cdr3_aa: CASSKVGGEETQYF
d_call: .; j_call: TRBJ2-7; v_call: TRBV20-1; clone_size: many; cdr3_nt: TGCAGTGCTAGGGCTACAGGCTACGAGCAGTACTTC; cdr3_aa: CSARATGYEQYF
d_call: TRBD1; j_call: TRBJ2-7; v_call: TRBV10-3; clone_size: .; cdr3_nt: TGTGCCATCAGGGGGGACAGGACAGCCTACGAGCAGTACTTC; cdr3_aa: CAIRGDRTAYEQYF
d_call: .; j_call: TRBJ1-5; v_call: TRBV20-1; clone_size: many; cdr3_nt: TGCAGTGCTAGAAGTGGGGCGTCCAGTCAGCCCCAGCATTTT; cdr3_aa: CSARSGASSQPQHF
d_call: .; j_call: TRBJ1-2; v_call: TRBV5-1; clone_size: .; cdr3_nt: TGCGCCAGCAGCTTGGAGCCAGGTGGCGGCTACACCTTC; cdr3_aa: CASSLEPGGGYTF
d_call: TRBD2; j_call: TRBJ2-7; v_call: TRBV3-1; clone_size: many; cdr3_nt: TGTGCCACCGGCCGGGAGGGGATAGTATACGAGCAGTACTTC; cdr3_aa: CATGREGIVYEQYF
d_call: TRBD1; j_call: TRBJ1-2; v_call: TRBV20-1; clone_size: .; cdr3_nt: TGCAGTGCTAGAGGGGACAGGGAAAGTGAGGGCTACACCTTC; cdr3_aa: CSARGDRESEGYTF
d_call: .; j_call: TRBJ2-5; v_call: TRBV24-1; clone_size: few; cdr3_nt: TGTGCCACCAGTGATTTGGGGTCCAGGGATGGGGAGACCCAGTACTTC; cdr3_aa: CATSDLGSRDGETQYF
d_call: .; j_call: TRBJ1-6; v_call: TRBV2; clone_size: few; cdr3_nt: TGTGCCAGCACCCGACCGGGGTATAATTCACCCCTCCACTTT; cdr3_aa: CASTRPGYNSPLHF
d_call: TRBD2; j_call: TRBJ2-5; v_call: TRBV12-3/TRBV12-4; clone_size: few; cdr3_nt: TGTGCCAGCAGTTTAGGTGGGCGGGAGGGCCGGGAGACCCAGTACTTC; cdr3_aa: CASSLGGREGRETQYF
d_call: .; j_call: TRBJ1-5; v_call: TRBV15; clone_size: many; cdr3_nt: TGTACCACCAGCGGGGGCAATCAGCCCCAGCATTTT; cdr3_aa: CTTSGGNQPQHF
d_call: TRBD1; j_call: TRBJ1-2; v_call: TRBV20-1; clone_size: many; cdr3_nt: TGCAGTGCTAGACCGGACAGGGGCCATGGCTACACCTTC; cdr3_aa: CSARPDRGHGYTF
d_call: TRBD2; j_call: TRBJ2-7; v_call: TRBV7-2; clone_size: .; cdr3_nt: TGTGCCAGCAGCTTAGGGCTAGCGGGAGCCTACGAGCAGTGCTTC; cdr3_aa: CASSLGLAGAYEQCF
d_call: TRBD2; j_call: TRBJ2-4; v_call: TRBV3-1; clone_size: .; cdr3_nt: TGTGCCAGCAGCCAAGATAGCGGGAGAAGCCACATTCAGTACTTC; cdr3_aa: CASSQDSGRSHIQYF
d_call: TRBD1; j_call: TRBJ2-6; v_call: TRBV10-1; clone_size: many; cdr3_nt: TGCGCCAGCAGTGAGACTACAGGGGGCTCTGGGGCCAACGTCCTGACTTTC; cdr3_aa: CASSETTGGSGANVLTF
d_call: TRBD1; j_call: TRBJ1-2; v_call: TRBV25-1; clone_size: many; cdr3_nt: TGTGCCAGCAGACGACAGGGAGACGATTATGGCTACACCTTC; cdr3_aa: CASRRQGDDYGYTF
d_call: .; j_call: TRBJ1-2; v_call: TRBV15; clone_size: .; cdr3_nt: TGTGCCACCAGCAGAGACTTCGGGGCAAGACTACGTGGCTACACCTTC; cdr3_aa: CATSRDFGARLRGYTF
d_call: .; j_call: TRBJ2-7; v_call: TRBV4-2; clone_size: .; cdr3_nt: TGTGCCAGCAGCCAAGAACCGGGGGCGAGTTCCTACGAGCAGTACTTC; cdr3_aa: CASSQEPGASSYEQYF
d_call: TRBD2; j_call: TRBJ2-7; v_call: TRBV5-1; clone_size: many; cdr3_nt: TGCGCCAGCCGGGACCAGCGGGGATCCTACGAGCAGTACTTC; cdr3_aa: CASRDQRGSYEQYF
d_call: .; j_call: TRBJ2-5; v_call: TRBV28; clone_size: .; cdr3_nt: TGTGCCAGCAGCCAGGGTGGCGTGGAAGAGACCCAGGACTTC; cdr3_aa: CASSQGGVEETQDF
d_call: .; j_call: TRBJ1-5; v_call: TRBV7-8; clone_size: many; cdr3_nt: TGTGCCAGCAGCTTAATAAGGTGGGACAGCAATCAGCCCCAGCATTTT; cdr3_aa: CASSLIRWDSNQPQHF
d_call: .; j_call: TRBJ2-7; v_call: TRBV12-3/TRBV12-4; clone_size: few; cdr3_nt: TGTGCCAGCAGTTTCGGCCACCAGACGTCCTACGAGCAGTACTTC; cdr3_aa: CASSFGHQTSYEQYF
d_call: TRBD1; j_call: TRBJ2-2; v_call: TRBV20-1; clone_size: many; cdr3_nt: TGCAGTGCTAGGACAGGGGGGCCCGGGGAGCTGTTTTTT; cdr3_aa: CSARTGGPGELFF